This note documents a single T cell receptor (beta chain) sequence. This sample stems from a study of blood T cells in healthy people across ages. The donors, aged 6 to 90, were healthy Caucasians from Russia. The extraction recovered at least 5 micrograms of total RNA per sample. PCR was performed a second time for about 7 to 11 cycles using a sample-barcoded 5' primer and a J-beta primer mix. Per-sample output comprised a minimum of 2.5 million paired-end reads containing CDR3. TCRdb called the 5' RACE reads again in MiXCR, with one record for every CDR3 protein. This sample has around 580,000 distinct CDR3 sequences; around 48% occur once, and the top ten carry about 22%. Looked up from germline, CDR1 is MNHEY and CDR2 is SVGEGT. CDR3 length: 14 amino acids.

V and J are TRBV6-2 or TRBV6-3 and TRBJ2-1; 11 bases match TRBD2. The sequence was collected from a man at least 80 years old in good health. Sample: blood. CDR3 nucleotides: TGTTCTAGCAGTAGCGGGGGGGGTTATAATGAGCAGTTCTTC. Protein: CSSSSGGGYNEQFF.